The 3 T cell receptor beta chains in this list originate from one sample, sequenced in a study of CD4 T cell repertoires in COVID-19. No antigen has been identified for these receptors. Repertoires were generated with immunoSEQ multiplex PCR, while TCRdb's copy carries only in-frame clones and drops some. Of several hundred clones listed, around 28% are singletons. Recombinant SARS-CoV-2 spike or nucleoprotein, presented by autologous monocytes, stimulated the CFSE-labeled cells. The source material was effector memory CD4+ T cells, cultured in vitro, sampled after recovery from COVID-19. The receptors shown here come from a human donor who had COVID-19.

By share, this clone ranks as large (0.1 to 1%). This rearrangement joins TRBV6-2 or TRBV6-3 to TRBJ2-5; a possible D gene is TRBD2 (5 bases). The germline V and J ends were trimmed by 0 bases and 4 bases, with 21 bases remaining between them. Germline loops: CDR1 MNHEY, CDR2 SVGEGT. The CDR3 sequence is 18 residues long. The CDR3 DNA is TGTGCCAGCAGTTACTCTCGCACGGGGTTACTTTCCCCAGAGACCCAGTACTTC. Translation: CASSYSRTGLLSPETQYF.

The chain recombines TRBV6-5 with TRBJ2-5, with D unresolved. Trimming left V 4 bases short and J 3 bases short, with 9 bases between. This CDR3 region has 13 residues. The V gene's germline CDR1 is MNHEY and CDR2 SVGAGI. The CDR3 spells CASSFMAEETQYF. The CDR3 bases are TGTGCCAGCAGTTTTATGGCAGAAGAGACCCAGTACTTC.

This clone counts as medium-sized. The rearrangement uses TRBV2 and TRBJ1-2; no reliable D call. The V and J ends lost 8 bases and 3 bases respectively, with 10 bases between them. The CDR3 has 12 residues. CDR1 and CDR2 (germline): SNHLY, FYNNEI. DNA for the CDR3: TGTGCCAGCCAACGGGGTGACTATGGCTACACCTTC. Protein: CASQRGDYGYTF.